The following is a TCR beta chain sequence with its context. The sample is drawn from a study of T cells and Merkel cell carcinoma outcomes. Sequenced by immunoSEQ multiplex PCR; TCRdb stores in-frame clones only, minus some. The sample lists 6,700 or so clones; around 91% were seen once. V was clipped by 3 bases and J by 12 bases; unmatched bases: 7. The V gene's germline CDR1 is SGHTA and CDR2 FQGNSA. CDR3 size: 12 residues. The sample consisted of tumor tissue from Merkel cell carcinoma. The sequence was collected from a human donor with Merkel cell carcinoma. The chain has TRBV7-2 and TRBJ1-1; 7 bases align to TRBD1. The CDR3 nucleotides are TGTGCCAGCAGCTTTGGACAGGAAGAATCTTTCTTT. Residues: CASSFGQEESFF.